These T cell receptor beta chains were read from a single sample in a study of technical replicates of blood from a few donors. Using immunoSEQ multiplex PCR, the repertoire was profiled, and TCRdb retains in-frame clones only, with some absent. This sample carries more than 65,000 clones, 80% to 95% of them seen once, and the ten largest clones take 0.41%. The specimen was T cells isolated from PBMCs. The receptors come from a human donor in good health. Both conserved end residues are part of each CDR3. The D gene is left open where the match is weak. Some rows mark clone size as missing; the rest say once, few, many or name a class of expanded clone.

TRBJ2-1,TRBD2,NA,TRBV4-1,CASMGSGSSGEQFF,TGCGCCAGCATGGGTAGCGGGAGCTCCGGGGAGCAGTTCTTC
TRBJ2-7,NA,NA,TRBV4-3,CASSQDLPSGRYVEQYF,TGCGCCAGCAGCCAAGATCTTCCAAGCGGGCGGTACGTCGAGCAGTACTTC
TRBJ2-7,NA,NA,TRBV11-2,CASSLAHLYEQYF,TGTGCCAGCAGCTTAGCACACCTTTACGAGCAGTACTTC
TRBJ2-2,NA,NA,TRBV7-9,CASIRGAGELFF,TGTGCCAGCATCCGGGGAGCCGGGGAGCTGTTTTTT
TRBJ2-3,TRBD2,NA,TRBV7-2,CASSLGSAGGTDTQYF,TGTGCCAGCAGCTTAGGTTCGGCGGGAGGTACAGATACGCAGTATTTT
TRBJ2-2,NA,NA,TRBV4-1,CASGNIAENTGELFF,TGCGCCAGCGGAAACATAGCGGAGAACACCGGGGAGCTGTTTTTT
TRBJ2-7,NA,NA,TRBV2,CASSYLASYEQYF,TGTGCCAGCAGTTATCTAGCATCCTACGAGCAGTACTTC
TRBJ2-1,TRBD2,once,TRBV7-2,CASSFSGTSGKYNEQFF,TGTGCCAGCAGCTTCTCCGGGACTAGCGGGAAGTACAATGAGCAGTTCTTC
TRBJ2-7,TRBD2,NA,TRBV9,CASSEGLAGEYEQYF,TGTGCCAGCAGCGAGGGACTAGCGGGAGAGTACGAGCAGTACTTC
TRBJ1-1,TRBD1,NA,TRBV2,CASTTGEGAFF,TGTGCCAGCACCACAGGGGAAGGAGCTTTCTTT
TRBJ1-2,TRBD1,NA,TRBV25-1,CASSEDRVLAGYTF,TGTGCCAGCAGTGAAGACAGGGTACTGGCCGGCTACACCTTC
TRBJ2-5,TRBD2,NA,TRBV28,CASSLLAGETQYF,TGTGCCAGCAGTTTACTAGCGGGAGAGACCCAGTACTTC
TRBJ2-7,NA,NA,TRBV30,CAVNQGASYEQYF,TGTGCTGTAAACCAGGGCGCCTCCTACGAGCAGTACTTC
TRBJ2-1,TRBD1,NA,TRBV6-4,CASSSWTGMNEQFF,TGTGCCAGCAGTTCTTGGACAGGTATGAATGAGCAGTTCTTC
TRBJ1-3,TRBD1,NA,TRBV7-6,CASSFGQGGNTIYF,TGTGCCAGCAGCTTCGGACAGGGGGGTAACACCATATATTTT
TRBJ2-1,NA,NA,TRBV4-1,CASRERVADYNEQFF,TGCGCCAGCAGGGAAAGGGTAGCGGACTACAATGAGCAGTTCTTC
TRBJ1-1,NA,NA,TRBV4-2,CASSQAFGGGEDTEAFF,TGTGCCAGCAGCCAAGCTTTCGGCGGGGGGGAGGACACTGAAGCTTTCTTT
TRBJ2-7,NA,NA,TRBV5-6,CASSLGSSTSYEQYF,TGTGCCAGCAGCTTGGGTTCGAGTACTTCCTACGAGCAGTACTTC
TRBJ2-7,NA,NA,TRBV9,CASSPQGEDSYEQYF,TGTGCCAGCAGCCCCCAGGGGGAGGACTCCTACGAGCAGTACTTC
TRBJ2-2,NA,NA,TRBV6-5,CASREGRVRFGELFF,NA
TRBJ2-5,NA,NA,TRBV28,CASSLPGSQETQYF,TGTGCCAGCAGTTTACCCGGGTCTCAGGAGACCCAGTACTTC
TRBJ2-3,NA,NA,TRBV5-1,CASSLAGLSTQYF,TGCGCCAGCAGCTTGGCGGGACTTAGTACGCAGTATTTT
TRBJ2-1,TRBD2,NA,TRBV5-1,CASSRQQRELDEQFF,TGCGCCAGCAGCCGACAGCAGCGGGAGTTGGATGAGCAGTTCTTC
TRBJ2-4,TRBD1,NA,TRBV6-5,CASSYSRQGNIQYF,TGTGCCAGCAGTTACTCACGACAGGGAAACATTCAGTACTTC
TRBJ1-2,NA,NA,TRBV15,CATSPVVGVRESYGYTF,TGTGCCACCAGCCCCGTGGTTGGGGTCAGGGAAAGCTATGGCTACACCTTC
TRBJ2-7,TRBD1,NA,TRBV7-9,CASSSDWDRNYEQYF,TGTGCCAGCAGCTCGGATTGGGACAGAAATTACGAGCAGTACTTC
TRBJ2-3,TRBD2,NA,TRBV30,CAWNGWGGRLAGTDTQYF,TGTGCCTGGAATGGGTGGGGGGGCAGACTAGCGGGTACAGATACGCAGTATTTT
TRBJ2-2,NA,NA,TRBV5-1,CASSLGSKIGELFF,TGCGCCAGCAGCTTGGGCAGTAAGATCGGGGAGCTGTTTTTT
TRBJ2-7,NA,NA,TRBV27,CASSLPRWEQYF,TGTGCCAGCAGTTTACCGAGGTGGGAGCAGTACTTC
TRBJ1-1,NA,NA,TRBV27,CASSLLQGVAFF,TGTGCCAGCAGTCTACTACAGGGAGTAGCTTTCTTT
TRBJ2-3,TRBD1,NA,TRBV9,CASSAQGGTDTQYF,TGTGCCAGCAGCGCTCAGGGGGGCACAGATACGCAGTATTTT
TRBJ2-1,NA,NA,TRBV5-1,CASSLLSASRTNEQFF,TGCGCCAGCAGCTTACTATCCGCTAGTAGAACGAATGAGCAGTTCTTC
TRBJ2-2,TRBD1,NA,TRBV6-5,CASSLGQVNTGELFF,TGTGCCAGCAGTTTGGGACAGGTGAACACCGGGGAGCTGTTTTTT
TRBJ2-5,TRBD2,NA,TRBV7-3,CASSLNPWAGGPLQETQYF,TGTGCCAGCAGCTTAAATCCCTGGGCGGGAGGGCCCCTCCAAGAGACCCAGTACTTC
TRBJ2-2,NA,NA,TRBV7-6,CASSYSFLDSTGELFF,TGTGCCAGCAGCTACTCATTCTTGGACAGTACCGGGGAGCTGTTTTTT